This T cell receptor beta chain was captured by sequencing in a study of T cells in localized non-small cell lung cancer. Findings of the study overall: Investigators sequenced only a single tumor region, leaving heterogeneity possible. Longer overall survival was linked to higher blood T cell density.

The assay was immunoSEQ multiplex PCR, and TCRdb's table has in-frame clones only and misses some. The data show fewer than 35,000 clones, about 89% seen once. As regards this clone: Antigen: not known.

The sequencing used PBMCs, collected before any cancer treatment. This receptor was obtained from a man between 40 and 70 years old with stage II lung adenocarcinoma.

CDR3 protein: CASSISLLAGGNEQFF. In DNA form, the CDR3 reads TGTGCCAGTAGTATCTCCTTGTTAGCGGGAGGCAATGAGCAGTTCTTC. This chain joins TRBV19 and TRBJ2-1, with 10 bases aligning to TRBD2. Germline CDR1 reads LNHDA; CDR2 reads SQIVND (reference sequence). The CDR3 loop spans 16 amino acids. After removal of 3 bases from V and 6 bases from J, the junction contained 8 bases not matched to a gene.